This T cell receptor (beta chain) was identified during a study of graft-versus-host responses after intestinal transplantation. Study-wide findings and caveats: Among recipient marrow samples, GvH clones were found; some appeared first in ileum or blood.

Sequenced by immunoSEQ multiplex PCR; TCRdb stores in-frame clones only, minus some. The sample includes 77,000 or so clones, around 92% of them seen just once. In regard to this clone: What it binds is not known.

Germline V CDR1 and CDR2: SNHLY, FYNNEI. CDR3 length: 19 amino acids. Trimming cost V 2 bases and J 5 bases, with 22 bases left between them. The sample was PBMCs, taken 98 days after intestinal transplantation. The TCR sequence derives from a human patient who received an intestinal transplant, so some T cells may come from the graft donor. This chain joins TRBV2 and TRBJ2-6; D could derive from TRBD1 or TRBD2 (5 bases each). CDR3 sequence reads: CASSEPGTDPPLWANVLTF. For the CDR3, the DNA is TGTGCCAGCAGTGAACCAGGGACGGACCCTCCTTTATGGGCCAACGTCCTGACTTTC.